Detailed here is one TCR beta chain. The antigen remains undetermined. The data stem from a study of regulatory T cells in long-lasting Graves disease. As for the study in general: Treatment with antithyroid drugs for over 5 years, together with positive TSH receptor antibodies, meant persistent Graves' disease.

As for time point: persistent/refractory GD, antithyroid drugs over 5 years with positive TRAb. PBMC RNA was the source of the TCR library. The authors built TCR beta libraries using iRepertoire HTBI primers and Arm-PCR of CDR3 regions. TCRdb recomputed calls from the multiplex PCR reads with MiXCR, one row per CDR3 protein. The repertoire consists of a few hundred thousand distinct CDR3 sequences, with 23% occurring once and the leading ten covering over 25%. Germline lookup yields CDR1 LNHDA and CDR2 SQIVND (reference sequence). This CDR3 spans 13 amino acids. V dropped 3 bases and J dropped 4 bases, with 7 bases sitting between them. Study outcomes and limitations: Relative to new patients (approximately 960), persistent patients exhibited greater sharing of public clonotypes (2,741).

Sample: peripheral blood mononuclear cells (PBMCs), taken when the disease was refractory, from a patient treated with antithyroid drugs. The V gene is TRBV19, the J gene TRBJ1-3, with D uncertain. The sequence derives from a female donor with Graves disease. In nucleotides, the CDR3 is TGTGCCAGTAGTATTGAGGTGGGAAACACCATATATTTT. Protein sequence: CASSIEVGNTIYF.